These 32 T cell receptor beta chains came from one sample sequenced in a study of cytomegalovirus exposure and HLA in healthy donors. With 60 Vbeta and 13 Jbeta primers, the PCR was carried out. Sequenced by immunoSEQ multiplex PCR; TCRdb stores in-frame clones only, minus some. The sample carries 100,000 or so clones, roughly three fifths recorded once. The specimen sequenced was PBMCs. These receptors were taken from a human donor in good health.

The gene calls are TRBV19 and TRBJ2-1; maybe TRBD1 (5 bases). CDR3 length: 14 amino acids. V gave up 4 bases and J gave up 4 bases, with 11 bases separating them. Germline CDR1 and CDR2: LNHDA and SQIVND (reference sequence). This CDR3 is CASSTQAGYNEQFF. The CDR3 region has the DNA TGTGCCAGTAGTACACAGGCTGGGTACAATGAGCAGTTCTTC.

The chain joins TRBV6-6 to TRBJ1-2, with 10 bases matching TRBD1. Germline V gene sequence: CDR1 MNHNY, CDR2 SVGAGI (reference sequence). The CDR3 runs 16 residues. Trimming removed 2 bases from V and 6 bases from J; junction bases left unmatched: 9. The CDR3 DNA reads as TGTGCCAGCAGTTACCGGACAGGGGGAGGACTCGATGGCTACACCTTC. Translated, it gives CASSYRTGGGLDGYTF.

This rearrangement joins TRBV19 to TRBJ1-4, with TRBD1 as a possible D gene (6 bases). The CDR3 spans 16 residues. V shed 1 base and J shed 7 bases, with 16 bases lying between them. CDR1 and CDR2 (germline): LNHDA, SQIVND (reference sequence). CDR3 bases: TGTGCCAGTAGTATAGCCATGGCGGGGGCGGGTGAAAAACTGTTTTTT. Its translation is CASSIAMAGAGEKLFF.

The J gene is TRBJ2-1, the V gene TRBV7-2; no reliable D call. Germline CDR1 and CDR2: SGHTA and FQGNSA. The V gene lost 1 base and the J gene lost 4 bases, with 5 bases spanning the gap. This CDR3 region has 13 residues. CDR3 sequence: CASSLGLYNEQFF. CDR3 sequence (DNA): TGTGCCAGCAGCTTAGGTCTTTACAATGAGCAGTTCTTC.

This clone is labeled medium-sized. The rearrangement joins TRBV7-9 to TRBJ1-3; 8 nucleotides align to TRBD1. The length of the CDR3 is 16 residues. CDR1 is SEHNR, CDR2 FQNEAQ, per germline (reference sequence). The V and J ends lost 1 base and 4 bases, in that order; junction bases with no gene match: 6. The CDR3 DNA sequence: TGTGCCAGCAGCTTAGACAACGGACAGGGAGGAAACACCATATATTTT. Translated: CASSLDNGQGGNTIYF.

The chain couples TRBV4-2 to TRBJ2-1; 7 bases are a match to TRBD2. This CDR3 comprises 14 residues. Trimming at V came to 5 bases and at J to 9 bases, leaving 10 bases not matched to a gene. The germline CDR1 and CDR2 sequences are LGHNA and YNFKEQ. The chain's CDR3 is CASSEQRDRREQFF. CDR3 DNA sequence: TGTGCCAGCAGCGAACAGCGGGATCGACGTGAGCAGTTCTTC.

The V call is TRBV5-1, the J call TRBJ2-1; a weak D match, TRBD2 (6 bases). V lost 4 bases and J 4 bases, leaving 15 bases between the germline ends. The germline CDR1 and CDR2 sequences are SGHRS and YFSETQ. This CDR3 has 15 residues. The CDR3 region has the DNA TGCGCCAGCAGCACGACTAGGGGTGGTTACAATGAGCAGTTCTTC. Translation: CASSTTRGGYNEQFF.

V is TRBV6-1 and J is TRBJ2-7, with D perhaps TRBD2 (6 bases). The ends were cut back, 5 bases at V and 2 bases at J, with 10 bases in the middle. Germline CDR1 is MNHNS and CDR2 is SASEGT. This CDR3 region has 13 residues. The DNA for the CDR3 is TGTGCCAGCAGTCGGGAGACCGCCTACGAGCAGTACTTC. Translated, it gives CASSRETAYEQYF.

The table lists this clone with a few counts. The chain recombines TRBV9 with TRBJ2-5; 11 bases line up with TRBD1. The V segment lost 4 bases and the J segment 5 bases; nucleotides outside the gene matches: 10. In germline, CDR1 is SGDLS, CDR2 YYNGEE. CDR3 length: 16 amino acids. CDR3 amino acids: CASSPHPRDRGETQYF. In nucleotides, the CDR3 is TGTGCCAGCAGCCCTCACCCTAGGGACAGGGGGGAGACCCAGTACTTC.

The V and J genes are TRBV4-1 and TRBJ1-1, with no clear D. The germline CDR1 and CDR2 sequences are MGHRA and YSYEKL. V lost 2 bases and J lost 4, with 14 bases in between. The CDR3 covers 15 residues. The CDR3 here is CASSQLLEGSTEAFF. The CDR3 DNA sequence: TGCGCCAGCAGCCAACTCCTCGAGGGTAGCACTGAAGCTTTCTTT.

Note on this clone: The sample has other DNA sequences that encode this CDR3 too. The CDR3, as DNA: TGTGCCAGCAGTGAAGCTCGGTATCCCCGCGTGAACACTGAAGCTTTCTTT. It codes for CASSEARYPRVNTEAFF. The V call is TRBV2, the J call TRBJ1-1; D call uncertain. This CDR3 contains 17 residues. In germline, CDR1 is SNHLY, CDR2 FYNNEI. Deletions cut 0 bases from V and 0 bases from J, with 14 bases between.

V gene TRBV9 combines with J gene TRBJ2-3; D is possibly TRBD2 (6 bases). The CDR3 length is 14 residues. The germline CDR1 and CDR2 sequences are SGDLS and YYNGEE. V lost 5 bases and J lost 0, with 10 bases in between. As DNA, the CDR3 is TGTGCCAGCAGTGCGGGAACAAGCACAGATACGCAGTATTTT. Its protein is CASSAGTSTDTQYF.

This chain uses TRBV7-6 with TRBJ1-2, with D hard to call. V lost 1 base and J 2 bases, leaving 5 bases between the germline ends. Germline CDR1 and CDR2: SGHVS and FNYEAQ. The length of the CDR3 is 13 residues. The CDR3 region is CASSLGENYGYTF. For the CDR3, the DNA is TGTGCCAGCAGCTTAGGAGAAAACTATGGCTACACCTTC.

A few counts support this clone. The V call is TRBV13, the J call TRBJ1-2; D perhaps matches TRBD1 (5 bases). V gave up 4 bases and J gave up 8 bases, with 23 bases separating them. Germline loops: CDR1 PRHDT, CDR2 FYEKMQ (reference sequence). This CDR3 contains 16 residues. The CDR3 spells CASSSIRDRGVWGYTF. In DNA form, the CDR3 reads TGTGCCAGCAGCTCCATCCGGGACCGGGGGGTGTGGGGCTACACCTTC.

This clone appeared once. The gene calls are TRBV6-1 and TRBJ1-1; D not resolved. Germline CDR1 is MNHNS and CDR2 is SASEGT. V gave up 4 bases and J gave up 0 bases, with 9 bases separating them. The CDR3 is 14 residues long. The CDR3 DNA reads TGTGCCAGCAGTGTTGAGGGCATGAACACTGAAGCTTTCTTT. Translating gives CASSVEGMNTEAFF.

This clone was seen only a few times. The chain joins TRBV19 to TRBJ2-1; D not certain. V was trimmed by 5 bases and J by 1 base, leaving 15 bases between them. Germline CDR1 reads LNHDA; CDR2 reads SQIVND (reference sequence). The CDR3 runs 16 residues. CDR3 bases: TGTGCCAGTAGTCCTCGTGAGCGCAATTCCTACAATGAGCAGTTCTTC. Translation: CASSPRERNSYNEQFF.

The rearrangement joins TRBV7-9 to TRBJ1-5, with D possibly TRBD1 on 6 matching bases. Trimming removed 5 bases at V and 2 bases at J, with 7 bases between. The CDR3 has 13 residues. Looked up from germline, CDR1 is SEHNR and CDR2 is FQNEAQ (reference sequence). CDR3 DNA sequence: TGTGCCAGCAGCCCAGGGGGCAATCAGCCCCAGCATTTT. As protein: CASSPGGNQPQHF.

Points on this clone: Other DNA variants within this sample encode the same CDR3. V and J are TRBV19 and TRBJ2-7; the match to TRBD1 covers 9 bases. The V segment lost 1 base and the J segment 2 bases; nucleotides outside the gene matches: 0. Germline loops: CDR1 LNHDA, CDR2 SQIVND (reference sequence). CDR3 length equals 14 residues. The CDR3 region has the DNA TGTGCCAGTAGTATAGGACAGGGGGCCTACGAGCAGTACTTC. It codes for CASSIGQGAYEQYF.

This clone was recorded once. The chain has TRBV29-1 and TRBJ2-5; 7 bases match TRBD2. The J call may be incorrect, as the DNA end agrees better with TRBJ2-7. CDR3 length: 15 residues. Germline V gene lookup returns CDR1 SQVTM and CDR2 ANQGSEA. CDR3: CSVVTGLGLTYEQYF. CDR3 in DNA: TGCAGCGTTGTTACTGGACTAGGCCTAACCTACGAGCAGTACTTC.

The chain couples TRBV5-1 to TRBJ1-1; 8 bases match TRBD1. V was pared by 0 bases and J by 3 bases, with 4 bases of the junction left unmatched. Germline lookup yields CDR1 SGHRS and CDR2 YFSETQ. The CDR3 loop spans 15 amino acids. CDR3 nucleotide sequence: TGCGCCAGCAGCTTGGGCCCGACAGGGGACACTGAAGCTTTCTTT. Protein sequence: CASSLGPTGDTEAFF.

The chain uses TRBV5-1 and TRBJ2-7; D might be TRBD2 (6 bases). The V and J ends lost 6 bases and 5 bases respectively, with 21 bases between them. Looked up from germline, CDR1 is SGHRS and CDR2 is YFSETQ. The CDR3 totals 15 residues. CDR3 in DNA: TGCGCCAGCACCTACGCCGGGGCGGGACCCCACGAGCAGTACTTC. It is translated as CASTYAGAGPHEQYF.

V is TRBV28 and J is TRBJ1-2; a weak D match, TRBD1 (6 bases). This CDR3 comprises 12 residues. V lost 6 bases and J lost 8, with 13 bases in between. CDR1 is MDHEN, CDR2 SYDVKM, per germline. The chain's CDR3 is CASSLRGLGYTF. The CDR3 DNA follows: TGTGCCAGCAGCCTAAGGGGGTTAGGCTACACCTTC.

The chain links TRBV7-2 to TRBJ2-2; 9 bases are a match to TRBD1. The CDR3 runs to 16 residues. The V and J ends lost 1 base and 2 bases, in that order; junction bases with no gene match: 2. Germline assignment: CDR1 SGHTA and CDR2 FQGNSA. The chain's CDR3 is CASSLGGQGNTGELFF. The CDR3 nucleotides are TGTGCCAGCAGCTTAGGGGGACAGGGAAACACCGGGGAGCTGTTTTTT.

This chain links TRBV9 with TRBJ1-5; 8 bases match TRBD1. V gave up 0 bases and J gave up 4 bases; unmatched junction bases: 6. In germline, CDR1 is SGDLS, CDR2 YYNGEE. There are 16 residues in the CDR3. The CDR3 here is CASSVDDGQGNQPQHF. CDR3 nucleotides: TGTGCCAGCAGCGTAGATGACGGACAGGGAAATCAGCCCCAGCATTTT.

The chain is built from TRBV7-2 and TRBJ2-7; TRBD2 matches at 14 bases. The CDR3 contains 18 residues. The germline gives CDR1 SGHTA, CDR2 FQGNSA. V was pared by 2 bases and J by 0 bases, with 6 bases of the junction left unmatched. The DNA of the CDR3 is TGTGCCAGCAGCTTACCTCGGACTAGCGGGAGGTCCTCCTACGAGCAGTACTTC. It encodes CASSLPRTSGRSSYEQYF. Together with reference TRBV7-2 and TRBJ2-7, the CDR3 gives the full variable domain: GAGVSQSPSNKVTEKGKDVELRCDPISGHTALYWYRQSLGQGLEFLIYFQGNSAPDKSGLPSDRFSAERTGGSVSTLTIQRTQQEDSAVYLCASSLPRTSGRSSYEQYFGPGTRLTVT.

The CDR3: CASSPMERGTGELFF. For the CDR3, the DNA is TGTGCCAGCAGCCCGATGGAGCGAGGGACCGGGGAGCTGTTTTTT. The chain carries TRBV7-7 and TRBJ2-2, with a possible D match to TRBD2 (5 bases). V was cut by 5 bases and J by 5 bases, with 15 bases left in between. There are 15 residues in the CDR3. The germline V gene has CDR1 SSHAT and CDR2 FNYEAQ (reference sequence).

V and J are TRBV4-1 and TRBJ2-3; 11 bases fit TRBD2. Per the germline V gene, CDR1 is MGHRA and CDR2 is YSYEKL. The V gene end was trimmed by 4 bases and the J gene end by 2 bases; junction bases not matched to a gene: 8. This CDR3 has 17 residues. CDR3 protein: CASSRLAGGPTTDTQYF. The CDR3 nucleotides are TGCGCCAGCAGCCGTTTAGCGGGAGGGCCTACCACAGATACGCAGTATTTT.

This clone showed up just a few times. This sequence joins TRBV5-4 and TRBJ2-2; D call uncertain. Germline assignment: CDR1 SGHNT and CDR2 YYREEE (reference sequence). This CDR3 has 15 residues. V was shortened by 2 bases and J by 3 bases, with 11 bases between the two germline ends. The CDR3 sequence is CASSFGNTDTGELFF. For the CDR3, the DNA is TGTGCCAGCAGCTTCGGCAACACAGACACCGGGGAGCTGTTTTTT. The complete variable domain, with remaining parts taken from reference TRBV5-4 and TRBJ2-2, reads ETGVTQSPTHLIKTRGQQVTLRCSSQSGHNTVSWYQQALGQGPQFIFQYYREEENGRGNFPPRFSGLQFPNYSSELNVNALELDDSALYLCASSFGNTDTGELFFGEGSRLTVL.

This clone was observed a handful of times. The chain links TRBV6-4 to TRBJ2-7; 10 bases are shared with TRBD1. V was clipped by 3 bases and J by 4 bases; unmatched bases: 6. The CDR3 totals 15 residues. CDR1 and CDR2 from the germline V gene are MRHNA and SNTAGT. The CDR3 region has the DNA TGTGCCAGCAGTGAGGAACCGGGACAGGGGTACGAGCAGTACTTC. Protein product: CASSEEPGQGYEQYF.

The chain has TRBV30 and TRBJ1-2, with D perhaps matching TRBD1 (6 bases). The CDR3 is 14 amino acids. CDR1 GTSNPN and CDR2 SVGIG come from the germline V gene (reference sequence). V dropped 2 bases and J dropped 3 bases, with 13 bases sitting between them. The CDR3, as DNA: TGTGCCTGGAGTAAAACAGGGAGCTACTATGGCTACACCTTC. Its protein product is CAWSKTGSYYGYTF.

The gene calls are TRBV6-1 and TRBJ1-1, with D tentatively TRBD1 (6 bases). Germline CDR1 is MNHNS and CDR2 is SASEGT. V was pared by 6 bases and J by 1 base, with 12 bases between. This CDR3 has 14 amino acids. The CDR3 coding sequence is TGTGCCAGCAGGAAGACAGGTTCGAACACTGAAGCTTTCTTT. Translation gives CASRKTGSNTEAFF.

This clone was seen a handful of times. The CDR3 DNA is TGTGCCAGCAGCTTGCGTGGGACCGTAGCGGGAGAAGAGACCCAGTACTTC. Its protein product is CASSLRGTVAGEETQYF. The chain is built from TRBV11-2 and TRBJ2-5; 9 bases align to TRBD2. Germline V lookup: CDR1 SGHAT, CDR2 FQNNGV. This CDR3 is 17 amino acids long. The V and J ends lost 3 bases and 3 bases, in that order; junction bases with no gene match: 11. Together with reference TRBV11-2 and TRBJ2-5, the CDR3 gives the full variable domain: EAGVAQSPRYKIIEKRQSVAFWCNPISGHATLYWYQQILGQGPKLLIQFQNNGVVDDSQLPKDRFSAERLKGVDSTLKIQPAKLEDSAVYLCASSLRGTVAGEETQYFGPGTRLLVL.